The 8 T cell receptor beta chains presented below share a single source sample, sequenced in a study of beta chain features in type 1 diabetes. Of the isolated RNA, all was reverse transcribed, and so the sequenced material was expressed TCRB transcripts. Here immunoSEQ multiplex PCR was the method, and the copy in TCRdb shows in-frame clones only, minus some. Here the sample spans about 360,000 clones, roughly 12% being singletons. Sequenced sample: naive CD4+ T cells from blood. Every receptor here comes from a man between 18 and 29 years old in good health.

The V gene is TRBV28, the J gene TRBJ2-5, with 7 bases that match TRBD1. There are 13 residues in the CDR3. Unmatched junction bases numbered 0, after V lost 2 bases and J lost 3 bases. Germline CDR1 is MDHEN and CDR2 is SYDVKM. For the CDR3, the DNA is TGTGCCAGCAGTTTAGGGACAGAAGAGACCCAGTACTTC. It codes for CASSLGTEETQYF.

The chain joins TRBV2 to TRBJ1-1; TRBD1 matches at 10 bases. CDR1 and CDR2 (germline): SNHLY, FYNNEI. This CDR3 spans 14 amino acids. Trimming took 7 bases from V and 5 from J; bases not matched to a gene: 7. CDR3 nucleotides: TGTGCCAGCATCGGACAGGGGGTTTGGACTGAAGCTTTCTTT. It encodes CASIGQGVWTEAFF.

This clone was observed a handful of times. This chain uses TRBV19 with TRBJ1-1, with a weak D call TRBD1 (5 bases). The CDR3 is 12 amino acids. Germline CDR1 is LNHDA and CDR2 is SQIVND (reference sequence). V dropped 3 bases and J dropped 5 bases, with 7 bases sitting between them. The CDR3 sequence: CASSIQGTEAFF. The CDR3 bases are TGTGCCAGTAGTATCCAGGGTACTGAAGCTTTCTTT.

This chain connects TRBV30 to TRBJ2-2, with D uncertain. Germline V gene sequence: CDR1 GTSNPN, CDR2 SVGIG (reference sequence). The CDR3 is 11 residues long. Trimming took 3 bases from V and 6 from J, leaving 5 bases between them. In nucleotides, the CDR3 is TGTGCCTGGAGAATATCCGGGGAGCTGTTTTTT. Translating it yields CAWRISGELFF.

V and J are TRBV7-8 and TRBJ1-1; no firm D call. This CDR3 has 13 residues. Trimming cost V 1 base and J 1 base, with 4 bases left between them. From germline, CDR1 is SGHVS and CDR2 FQNEAQ. Here the CDR3 reads CASSLGRNTEAFF. DNA for the CDR3: TGTGCCAGCAGCTTAGGCAGGAACACTGAAGCTTTCTTT.

This clone has a handful of counts. CDR3 DNA sequence: TGTGCCTTCAAATTAGGACTGACTCAAGAGACCCAGTACTTC. It translates to CAFKLGLTQETQYF. V and J are TRBV30 and TRBJ2-5, with TRBD2 as a possible D gene (5 bases). Trimming stripped 7 bases from V and 2 bases from J, with 17 bases between. CDR3 size: 14 residues. Germline CDR1 GTSNPN, CDR2 SVGIG (reference sequence). Using reference TRBV30 and TRBJ2-5 for the parts outside the CDR3, the full variable domain is SQTIHQWPATLVQPVGSPLSLECTVEGTSNPNLYWYRQAAGRGLQLLFYSVGIGQISSEVPQNLSASRPQDRQFILSSKKLLLSDSGFYLCAFKLGLTQETQYFGPGTRLLVL.

This clone turned up a few times. The chain recombines TRBV29-1 with TRBJ2-2; 9 bases agree with TRBD1. Germline V gene data show CDR1 as SQVTM and CDR2 as ANQGSEA. The CDR3 sequence is 14 residues long. Losses at the gene ends were 7 bases for V and 0 bases for J; bases not matched to a gene: 3. This CDR3 reads CSATGGPNTGELFF. CDR3 in DNA: TGCAGCGCGACAGGGGGGCCGAACACCGGGGAGCTGTTTTTT.

V is TRBV10-3 and J is TRBJ2-1; TRBD2 matches at 10 bases. The V gene end was trimmed by 7 bases and the J gene end by 7 bases; junction bases not matched to a gene: 10. The CDR3 is 15 residues long. Germline CDR1 and CDR2: ENHRY and SYGVKD. CDR3 protein: CAITSGLARTNEQFF. The CDR3 DNA reads as TGTGCCATCACCTCGGGACTAGCGAGAACGAATGAGCAGTTCTTC.